Below, one T cell receptor (beta chain) is given with its context. The antigen is undetermined. The sample belongs to a study of shared clonotypes between healthy human individuals. General observations from the study: Only blood underwent sampling, and tissue repertoires likely differ. Naive subsets tended to show greater estimated richness than memory subsets. Sorted-subset samples were not fully sequenced, rarefaction indicated.

Trimming removed 0 bases at V and 5 bases at J, with 17 bases between. Looked up from germline, CDR1 is SGHNT and CDR2 is YYREEE (reference sequence). The CDR3 spans 16 residues. CD4+ cells yielded CD45RA+ naive and CD45RA-negative memory subsets. The assay was immunoSEQ multiplex PCR, and TCRdb's table has in-frame clones only and misses some. Here the sample spans 2 million to 2.5 million clones, 90% to 96% being singletons. The sequenced material came from naive CD4+ T cells sorted from blood. As to subset: CD45RA+ positively selected. The genes are TRBV5-4 and TRBJ2-5, with D perhaps matching TRBD1 or TRBD2 (5 bases each). The receptor comes from a man between 18 and 29 years old in good health. The CDR3 is CASSLEGTPSGETQYF. The CDR3 coding sequence is TGTGCCAGCAGCTTGGAAGGGACCCCCTCAGGGGAGACCCAGTACTTC.